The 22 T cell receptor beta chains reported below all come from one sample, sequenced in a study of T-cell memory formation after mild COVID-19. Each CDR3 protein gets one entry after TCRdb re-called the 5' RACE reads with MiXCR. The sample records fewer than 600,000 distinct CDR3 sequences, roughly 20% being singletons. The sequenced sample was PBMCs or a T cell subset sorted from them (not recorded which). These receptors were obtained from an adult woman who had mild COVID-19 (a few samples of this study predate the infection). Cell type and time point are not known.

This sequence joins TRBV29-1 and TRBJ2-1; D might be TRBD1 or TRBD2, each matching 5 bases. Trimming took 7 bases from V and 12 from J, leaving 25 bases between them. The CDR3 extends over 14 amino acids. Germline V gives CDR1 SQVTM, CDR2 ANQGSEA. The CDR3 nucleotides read TGCAGCGCCATCGACAGCCCAGGGACCATGGGGCAGTTCTTC. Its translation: CSAIDSPGTMGQFF.

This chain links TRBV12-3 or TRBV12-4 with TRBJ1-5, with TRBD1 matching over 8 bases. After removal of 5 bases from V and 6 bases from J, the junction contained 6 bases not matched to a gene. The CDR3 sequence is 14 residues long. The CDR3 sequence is CASSPGQDSQPQHF. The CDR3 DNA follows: TGTGCCAGCAGTCCGGGACAGGACAGTCAGCCCCAGCATTTT.

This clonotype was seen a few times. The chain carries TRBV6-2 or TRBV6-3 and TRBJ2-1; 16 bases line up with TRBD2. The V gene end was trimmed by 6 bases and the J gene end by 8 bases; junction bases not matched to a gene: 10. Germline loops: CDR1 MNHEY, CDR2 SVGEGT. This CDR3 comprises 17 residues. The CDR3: CASSHGTSGRAVDEQFF. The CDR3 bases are TGTGCCAGCAGCCACGGGACTAGCGGGAGGGCCGTCGATGAGCAGTTCTTC.

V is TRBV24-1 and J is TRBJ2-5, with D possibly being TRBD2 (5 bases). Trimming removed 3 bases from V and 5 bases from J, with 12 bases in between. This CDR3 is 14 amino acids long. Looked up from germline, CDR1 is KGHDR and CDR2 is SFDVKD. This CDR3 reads CATSDIGVGETQYF. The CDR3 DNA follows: TGTGCCACCAGTGATATCGGGGTGGGGGAGACCCAGTACTTC.

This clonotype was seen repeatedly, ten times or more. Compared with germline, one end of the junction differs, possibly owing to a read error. The CDR3 nucleotides are TGTGCCAGCAGTCTTGGACAGGGGAGCACAGATACGCAGTATTTT. Translated: CASSLGQGSTDTQYF. The chain uses TRBV5-1 and TRBJ2-3, with 9 bases that match TRBD1. The CDR3 runs to 15 residues. Germline V gene lookup returns CDR1 SGHRS and CDR2 YFSETQ. Complete variable domain (other parts from reference TRBV5-1 and TRBJ2-3): KAGVTQTPRYLIKTRGQQVTLSCSPISGHRSVSWYQQTPGQGLQFLFEYFSETQRNKGNFPGRFSGRQFSNSRSEMNVSTLELGDSALYLCASSLGQGSTDTQYFGPGTRLTVL.

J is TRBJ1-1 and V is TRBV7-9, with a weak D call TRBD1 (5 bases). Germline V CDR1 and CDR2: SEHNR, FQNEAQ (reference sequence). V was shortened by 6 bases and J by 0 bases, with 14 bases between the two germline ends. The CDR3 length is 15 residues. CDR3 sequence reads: CASRPMGRVNTEAFF. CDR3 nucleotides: TGTGCCAGCAGGCCCATGGGGCGAGTGAACACTGAAGCTTTCTTT.

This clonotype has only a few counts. The CDR3 protein is CASSGYLHGRPQETQYF. CDR3 bases: TGTGCCAGCAGTGGCTATCTTCACGGACGGCCCCAAGAGACCCAGTACTTC. The chain joins TRBV6-5 to TRBJ2-5; the D is unclear. The CDR3 extends over 17 amino acids. Germline CDR1 is MNHEY and CDR2 is SVGAGI. V shed 5 bases and J shed 1 base, with 20 bases lying between them.

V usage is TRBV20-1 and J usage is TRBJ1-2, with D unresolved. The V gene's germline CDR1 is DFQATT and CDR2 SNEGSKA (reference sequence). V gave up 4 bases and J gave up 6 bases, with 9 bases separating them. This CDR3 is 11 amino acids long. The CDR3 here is CSAMWEHGYTF. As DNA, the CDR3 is TGCAGTGCTATGTGGGAACATGGCTACACCTTC.

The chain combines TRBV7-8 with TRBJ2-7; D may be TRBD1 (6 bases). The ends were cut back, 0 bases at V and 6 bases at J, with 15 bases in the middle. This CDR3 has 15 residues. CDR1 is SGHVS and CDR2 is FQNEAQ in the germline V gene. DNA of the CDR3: TGTGCCAGCAGCTTAGCCTACAGGGATAGCTTCGAGCAGTACTTC. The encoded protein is CASSLAYRDSFEQYF.

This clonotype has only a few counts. CDR3 protein: CASSSGARRATGELFF. As DNA, the CDR3 is TGCGCCAGCAGCTCGGGAGCAAGACGGGCTACCGGGGAGCTGTTTTTT. The chain recombines TRBV5-1 with TRBJ2-2; D possibly corresponds to TRBD2 (6 bases). V shed 3 bases and J shed 5 bases, with 17 bases lying between them. The CDR3 covers 16 residues. The germline V gene has CDR1 SGHRS and CDR2 YFSETQ.

CDR3 in amino acids: CASSSRTGTSTDTQYF. Here the CDR3 DNA reads TGTGCCAGCAGCTCACGGACAGGGACTAGCACAGATACGCAGTATTTT. V gene TRBV7-9 combines with J gene TRBJ2-3; 8 bases align to TRBD1. V trimming: 4 bases; J trimming: 0 bases; junction bases outside the gene matches: 6. From germline, CDR1 is SEHNR and CDR2 FQNEAQ (reference sequence). This CDR3 spans 16 amino acids.

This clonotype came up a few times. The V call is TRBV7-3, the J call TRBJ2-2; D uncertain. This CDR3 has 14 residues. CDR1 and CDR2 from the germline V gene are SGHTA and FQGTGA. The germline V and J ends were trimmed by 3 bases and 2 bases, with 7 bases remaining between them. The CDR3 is CASSFQPNTGELFF. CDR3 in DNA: TGTGCCAGCAGCTTTCAGCCAAACACCGGGGAGCTGTTTTTT.

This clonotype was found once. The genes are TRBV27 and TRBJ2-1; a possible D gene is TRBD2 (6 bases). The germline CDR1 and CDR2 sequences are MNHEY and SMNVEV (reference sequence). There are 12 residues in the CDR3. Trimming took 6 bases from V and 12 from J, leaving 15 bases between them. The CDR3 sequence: CASSTRGYGQFF. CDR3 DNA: TGTGCCAGCAGCACCCGGGGGTATGGGCAGTTCTTC.

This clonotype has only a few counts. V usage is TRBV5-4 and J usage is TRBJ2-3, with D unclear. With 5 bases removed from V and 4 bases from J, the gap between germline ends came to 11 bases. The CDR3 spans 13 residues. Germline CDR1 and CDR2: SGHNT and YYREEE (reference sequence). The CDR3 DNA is TGTGCCAGCAGAGCGCCCCCAGCAGATACGCAGTATTTT. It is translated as CASRAPPADTQYF.

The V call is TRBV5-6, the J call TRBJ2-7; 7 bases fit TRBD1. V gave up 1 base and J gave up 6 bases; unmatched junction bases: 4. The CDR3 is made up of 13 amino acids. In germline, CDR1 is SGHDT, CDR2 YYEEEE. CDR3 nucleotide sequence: TGTGCCAGCAGCTTGAGAGCAGGGGGCGAGCAGTACTTC. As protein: CASSLRAGGEQYF.

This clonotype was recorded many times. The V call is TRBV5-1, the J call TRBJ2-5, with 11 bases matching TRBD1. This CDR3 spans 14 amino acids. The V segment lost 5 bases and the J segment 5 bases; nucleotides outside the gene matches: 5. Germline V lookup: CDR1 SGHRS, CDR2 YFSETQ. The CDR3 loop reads CASSRTGGRETQYF. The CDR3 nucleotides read TGCGCCAGCAGTCGGACAGGGGGCAGGGAGACCCAGTACTTC.

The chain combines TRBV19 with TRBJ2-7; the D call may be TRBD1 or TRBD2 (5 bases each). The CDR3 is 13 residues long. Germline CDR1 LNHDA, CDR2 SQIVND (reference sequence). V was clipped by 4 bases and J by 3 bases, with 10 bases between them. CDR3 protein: CASSTEGIYEQYF. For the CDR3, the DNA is TGTGCCAGTAGTACCGAGGGGATCTACGAGCAGTACTTC.

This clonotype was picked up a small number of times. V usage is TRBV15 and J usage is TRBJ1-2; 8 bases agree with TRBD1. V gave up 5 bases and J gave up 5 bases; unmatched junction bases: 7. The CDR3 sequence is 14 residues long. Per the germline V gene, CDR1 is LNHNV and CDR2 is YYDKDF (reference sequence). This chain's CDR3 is CATSSDRVGYGYTF. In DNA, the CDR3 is TGTGCCACCAGCTCGGACAGGGTTGGTTATGGCTACACCTTC.

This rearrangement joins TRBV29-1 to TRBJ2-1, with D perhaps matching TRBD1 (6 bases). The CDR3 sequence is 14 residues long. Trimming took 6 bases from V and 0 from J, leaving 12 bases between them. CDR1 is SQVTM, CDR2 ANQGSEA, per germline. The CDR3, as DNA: TGCAGCGTCAACAGGGAGAGCTCCTACAATGAGCAGTTCTTC. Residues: CSVNRESSYNEQFF.

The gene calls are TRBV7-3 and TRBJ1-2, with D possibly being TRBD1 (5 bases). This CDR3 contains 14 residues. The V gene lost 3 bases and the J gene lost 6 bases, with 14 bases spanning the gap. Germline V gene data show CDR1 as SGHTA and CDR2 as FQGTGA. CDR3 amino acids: CASSFGSGGNGYTF. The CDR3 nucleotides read TGTGCCAGCAGCTTCGGGAGTGGGGGGAATGGCTACACCTTC.

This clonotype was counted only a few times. The CDR3, as DNA: TGTGCCAGCAGCCCTAGCGGGGGGGACAATGAGCAGTTCTTC. Its translation: CASSPSGGDNEQFF. V usage is TRBV7-3 and J usage is TRBJ2-1, with 12 bases identical to TRBD2. Germline V CDR1 and CDR2: SGHTA, FQGTGA. Losses at the gene ends were 5 bases for V and 5 bases for J; bases not matched to a gene: 1. The CDR3 sequence is 14 residues long.

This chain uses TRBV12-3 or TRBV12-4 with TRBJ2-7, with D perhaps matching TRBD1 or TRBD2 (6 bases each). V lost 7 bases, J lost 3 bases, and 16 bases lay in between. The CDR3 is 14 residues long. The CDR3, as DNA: TGTGCCAGCACCGCCGGGAAGGGGGGCTACGAGCAGTACTTC. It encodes CASTAGKGGYEQYF.